This passage covers 22 T cell receptor beta chains from one sample sequenced in a study of Ad26.COV2.S vaccination and SARS-CoV-2 variants. Repertoires were generated with immunoSEQ multiplex PCR, while TCRdb's copy carries only in-frame clones and drops some. This table has approximately 400,000 clones, about 91% appearing once. Source: peripheral blood, taken after recovery from COVID-19. These receptors came from a human donor who had recovered from COVID-19.

The chain links TRBV5-4 to TRBJ1-2, with 7 bases aligning to TRBD1. J was trimmed by 8 bases and V by 1 base; bases with no gene match: 5. The V gene's germline CDR1 is SGHNT and CDR2 YYREEE (reference sequence). The CDR3 runs 13 residues. This chain's CDR3 is CASSLQGGWGYTF. The CDR3 nucleotides read TGTGCCAGCAGCTTGCAAGGGGGCTGGGGCTACACCTTC. The full variable domain, in which reference TRBV5-4 and TRBJ1-2 provide the parts outside the CDR3, is ETGVTQSPTHLIKTRGQQVTLRCSSQSGHNTVSWYQQALGQGPQFIFQYYREEENGRGNFPPRFSGLQFPNYSSELNVNALELDDSALYLCASSLQGGWGYTFGSGTRLTVV.

This rearrangement joins TRBV5-1 to TRBJ2-2; unclear D gene. The V and J ends lost 4 bases and 8 bases respectively, with 12 bases between them. The CDR3 runs 13 residues. Germline CDR1 and CDR2: SGHRS and YFSETQ. As DNA, the CDR3 is TGCGCCAGCAGCGTACTGGATTGGGGGGAGCTGTTTTTT. It translates to CASSVLDWGELFF.

The count of this clone is one. The chain joins TRBV12-3 or TRBV12-4 to TRBJ2-3; D ambiguous. V was shortened by 0 bases and J by 4 bases, with 2 bases between the two germline ends. CDR3 size: 12 residues. CDR3 sequence: CASSLAADTQYF. In DNA, the CDR3 is TGTGCCAGCAGTTTAGCGGCAGATACGCAGTATTTT.

The chain carries TRBV4-3 and TRBJ1-1; maybe TRBD1 (6 bases). Germline-derived CDR1 and CDR2 are LGHNA and YSLEER. The V and J ends lost 0 bases and 7 bases respectively, with 12 bases between them. This CDR3 has 14 residues. CDR3 DNA sequence: TGCGCCAGCAGCCAAGATTTTCAGGGGATTGAAGCTTTCTTT. Protein sequence: CASSQDFQGIEAFF.

The chain has TRBV27 and TRBJ1-3; 8 nucleotides align to TRBD1. The CDR3 is 15 amino acids. V shed 5 bases, J shed 4 bases, and the junction held 7 bases outside the gene matches. The germline V gene has CDR1 MNHEY and CDR2 SMNVEV (reference sequence). CDR3 protein: CASSLGQGSGNTIYF. The CDR3 nucleotides are TGTGCCAGCAGTCTCGGACAGGGCTCGGGAAACACCATATATTTT.

The chain joins TRBV9 to TRBJ2-5; 10 bases are a match to TRBD2. After removal of 0 bases from V and 5 bases from J, the junction contained 7 bases not matched to a gene. The CDR3 is made up of 16 amino acids. The germline gives CDR1 SGDLS, CDR2 YYNGEE. This chain's CDR3 is CASSVEDSGGQETQYF. In DNA, the CDR3 is TGTGCCAGCAGCGTAGAGGATAGCGGGGGGCAGGAGACCCAGTACTTC.

A word on this clone: This specimen includes other DNA sequences encoding the same CDR3. This chain connects TRBV12-3 or TRBV12-4 to TRBJ2-3; D is undetermined. Deletions cut 1 base from V and 5 bases from J, with 4 bases between. CDR3 length: 12 amino acids. Here the CDR3 DNA reads TGTGCCAGCAGTTTAGGACGAGATACGCAGTATTTT. Amino acid sequence: CASSLGRDTQYF.

CDR3 DNA: TGCGCCAGCAGTGACGGACTAGCGGGGACAGAGACCCAGTACTTC. It codes for CASSDGLAGTETQYF. This chain links TRBV10-1 with TRBJ2-5, with 12 bases matching TRBD2. The CDR3 extends over 15 amino acids. V lost 3 bases to trimming and J lost 4 bases; unmatched junction nucleotides: 3. Germline V CDR1 and CDR2: WNHNN, SYGVQD (reference sequence).

A remark on this clone: The sample has other DNA sequences that encode this CDR3 too. The chain employs TRBV29-1 and TRBJ2-7; a weak D match, TRBD1 (7 bases). V was cut by 6 bases and J by 0 bases, with 12 bases left in between. This CDR3 is 13 amino acids long. In germline, CDR1 is SQVTM, CDR2 ANQGSEA. DNA for the CDR3: TGCAGCGTGGAGGGGACAGACTCCTACGAGCAGTACTTC. Protein: CSVEGTDSYEQYF.

This chain uses TRBV18 with TRBJ2-3; TRBD1 matches 11 bases. This CDR3 spans 15 amino acids. The germline CDR1 and CDR2 sequences are KGHSH and LQKENI. Unmatched junction bases numbered 5, after V lost 5 bases and J lost 4 bases. This CDR3 is CASSIGQGASDTQYF. CDR3 nucleotides: TGTGCCAGCTCAATCGGACAGGGGGCATCAGATACGCAGTATTTT.

The chain uses TRBV19 and TRBJ1-1; D possibly corresponds to TRBD1 (6 bases). V was clipped by 5 bases and J by 6 bases, with 22 bases between them. The CDR3 runs 16 residues. Germline CDR1 is LNHDA and CDR2 is SQIVND (reference sequence). CDR3 region: CASSPLVRDKRPEAFF. The CDR3 DNA reads TGTGCCAGTAGTCCACTTGTAAGGGACAAGCGACCTGAAGCTTTCTTT.

Concerning this clone: Other DNA sequences in the sample encode the same CDR3. V gene TRBV7-9 combines with J gene TRBJ2-3; 10 bases align to TRBD2. This CDR3 region has 15 residues. V was pared by 2 bases and J by 4 bases, with 3 bases of the junction left unmatched. Germline assignment: CDR1 SEHNR and CDR2 FQNEAQ (reference sequence). CDR3 nucleotide sequence: TGTGCCAGCAGCTTAAGCGGGGGGGCCTCAGATACGCAGTATTTT. Translated: CASSLSGGASDTQYF.

This chain's CDR3 is CSVEPRPSGKSETQYF. For the CDR3, the DNA is TGCAGCGTTGAACCCCGGCCTAGCGGTAAGTCAGAGACCCAGTACTTC. The V and J genes are TRBV29-1 and TRBJ2-5; 7 bases are shared with TRBD2. The trim removed 2 bases at V and 4 bases at J, leaving 13 bases unmatched. Germline V gives CDR1 SQVTM, CDR2 ANQGSEA. The CDR3 has 16 residues.

CDR3 coding DNA: TGTGCCAGCAGCTTCGGTCTGATGAGCACAGATACGCAGTATTTT. Residues: CASSFGLMSTDTQYF. V and J are TRBV11-1 and TRBJ2-3, with no clear D. Germline values: CDR1 SGHAT, CDR2 FQDESV (reference sequence). Trimming pared 3 bases from V and 0 bases from J, leaving 10 bases between. The CDR3 is made up of 15 amino acids.

The rearrangement uses TRBV5-6 and TRBJ2-1; 9 positions match TRBD1. Germline V gives CDR1 SGHDT, CDR2 YYEEEE. The CDR3 is 15 residues long. The junction had 7 bases not matched to a gene; V was cut back by 3 bases and J by 6 bases. The CDR3 loop is CASSSAGTGRNEQFF. The DNA for the CDR3 is TGTGCCAGCAGCTCCGCCGGGACAGGGCGCAATGAGCAGTTCTTC.

This rearrangement joins TRBV3-1 (or the pseudogene TRBV3-2) to TRBJ1-6; the D is unclear. This CDR3 contains 16 residues. Germline assignment: CDR1 LGHDT and CDR2 YNNKEL (reference sequence). Between the trimmed V and J ends, which lost 1 base and 4 bases, there was a span of 11 bases. CDR3 bases: TGTGCCAGCAGCCAAGGATGGGGTGATTATAATTCACCCCTCCACTTT. This gives the protein CASSQGWGDYNSPLHF.

This clone was counted a few times. The chain employs TRBV7-9 and TRBJ1-5; D unclear. Trimming took 1 base from V and 0 from J, leaving 4 bases between them. In germline, CDR1 is SEHNR, CDR2 FQNEAQ (reference sequence). CDR3 length equals 14 residues. The CDR3: CASSLEGSNQPQHF. The CDR3 DNA reads as TGTGCCAGCAGCTTAGAGGGTAGCAATCAGCCCCAGCATTTT.

The rearrangement joins TRBV3-1 (or the pseudogene TRBV3-2) to TRBJ1-5, with a tentative D call TRBD1 (5 bases). Germline-derived CDR1 and CDR2 are LGHDT and YNNKEL (reference sequence). The CDR3 runs 13 residues. Trimming left V 5 bases short and J 5 bases short, with 10 bases between. The CDR3 DNA follows: TGTGCCAGCAGCTTGACAGTCGATCAGCCCCAGCATTTT. As protein: CASSLTVDQPQHF.

This clone has only one observation. The chain has TRBV7-8 and TRBJ1-4; 9 nucleotides line up with TRBD1. V trimming: 0 bases; J trimming: 0 bases; junction bases outside the gene matches: 5. Germline V gives CDR1 SGHVS, CDR2 FQNEAQ. CDR3 length: 18 residues. The CDR3 sequence: CASSLAWTGAATNEKLFF. The CDR3 DNA sequence: TGTGCCAGCAGCTTAGCTTGGACAGGGGCCGCAACTAATGAAAAACTGTTTTTT.

The V call is TRBV6-2 or TRBV6-3, the J call TRBJ2-2, with 14 bases identical to TRBD2. From germline, CDR1 is MNHEY and CDR2 SVGEGT. This CDR3 spans 17 amino acids. J gave up 4 bases and V 5 bases, and 6 bases lay outside the gene matches. CDR3 coding DNA: TGTGCCAGCAGTCGCAGACTAGCGGGGGGGCTCACCGGGGAGCTGTTTTTT. Protein product: CASSRRLAGGLTGELFF.

V and J are TRBV2 and TRBJ1-6; the D gene is possibly TRBD1 (6 bases). Between the trimmed V and J ends, which lost 6 bases and 0 bases, there was a span of 15 bases. This CDR3 is built from 17 residues. In germline, CDR1 is SNHLY, CDR2 FYNNEI. This CDR3 is CASSPPDSSSYNSPLHF. As DNA, the CDR3 is TGTGCCAGCAGCCCCCCGGACAGTAGCTCCTATAATTCACCCCTCCACTTT.

This clone has only one observation. The chain joins TRBV13 to TRBJ2-1; the match to TRBD1 covers 7 bases. The CDR3 is 12 amino acids. Trimming removed 6 bases from V and 10 bases from J; junction bases left unmatched: 6. Looked up from germline, CDR1 is PRHDT and CDR2 is FYEKMQ (reference sequence). The CDR3: CASSRTGREQFF. CDR3 nucleotides: TGTGCCAGCAGTCGGACAGGACGCGAGCAGTTCTTC.